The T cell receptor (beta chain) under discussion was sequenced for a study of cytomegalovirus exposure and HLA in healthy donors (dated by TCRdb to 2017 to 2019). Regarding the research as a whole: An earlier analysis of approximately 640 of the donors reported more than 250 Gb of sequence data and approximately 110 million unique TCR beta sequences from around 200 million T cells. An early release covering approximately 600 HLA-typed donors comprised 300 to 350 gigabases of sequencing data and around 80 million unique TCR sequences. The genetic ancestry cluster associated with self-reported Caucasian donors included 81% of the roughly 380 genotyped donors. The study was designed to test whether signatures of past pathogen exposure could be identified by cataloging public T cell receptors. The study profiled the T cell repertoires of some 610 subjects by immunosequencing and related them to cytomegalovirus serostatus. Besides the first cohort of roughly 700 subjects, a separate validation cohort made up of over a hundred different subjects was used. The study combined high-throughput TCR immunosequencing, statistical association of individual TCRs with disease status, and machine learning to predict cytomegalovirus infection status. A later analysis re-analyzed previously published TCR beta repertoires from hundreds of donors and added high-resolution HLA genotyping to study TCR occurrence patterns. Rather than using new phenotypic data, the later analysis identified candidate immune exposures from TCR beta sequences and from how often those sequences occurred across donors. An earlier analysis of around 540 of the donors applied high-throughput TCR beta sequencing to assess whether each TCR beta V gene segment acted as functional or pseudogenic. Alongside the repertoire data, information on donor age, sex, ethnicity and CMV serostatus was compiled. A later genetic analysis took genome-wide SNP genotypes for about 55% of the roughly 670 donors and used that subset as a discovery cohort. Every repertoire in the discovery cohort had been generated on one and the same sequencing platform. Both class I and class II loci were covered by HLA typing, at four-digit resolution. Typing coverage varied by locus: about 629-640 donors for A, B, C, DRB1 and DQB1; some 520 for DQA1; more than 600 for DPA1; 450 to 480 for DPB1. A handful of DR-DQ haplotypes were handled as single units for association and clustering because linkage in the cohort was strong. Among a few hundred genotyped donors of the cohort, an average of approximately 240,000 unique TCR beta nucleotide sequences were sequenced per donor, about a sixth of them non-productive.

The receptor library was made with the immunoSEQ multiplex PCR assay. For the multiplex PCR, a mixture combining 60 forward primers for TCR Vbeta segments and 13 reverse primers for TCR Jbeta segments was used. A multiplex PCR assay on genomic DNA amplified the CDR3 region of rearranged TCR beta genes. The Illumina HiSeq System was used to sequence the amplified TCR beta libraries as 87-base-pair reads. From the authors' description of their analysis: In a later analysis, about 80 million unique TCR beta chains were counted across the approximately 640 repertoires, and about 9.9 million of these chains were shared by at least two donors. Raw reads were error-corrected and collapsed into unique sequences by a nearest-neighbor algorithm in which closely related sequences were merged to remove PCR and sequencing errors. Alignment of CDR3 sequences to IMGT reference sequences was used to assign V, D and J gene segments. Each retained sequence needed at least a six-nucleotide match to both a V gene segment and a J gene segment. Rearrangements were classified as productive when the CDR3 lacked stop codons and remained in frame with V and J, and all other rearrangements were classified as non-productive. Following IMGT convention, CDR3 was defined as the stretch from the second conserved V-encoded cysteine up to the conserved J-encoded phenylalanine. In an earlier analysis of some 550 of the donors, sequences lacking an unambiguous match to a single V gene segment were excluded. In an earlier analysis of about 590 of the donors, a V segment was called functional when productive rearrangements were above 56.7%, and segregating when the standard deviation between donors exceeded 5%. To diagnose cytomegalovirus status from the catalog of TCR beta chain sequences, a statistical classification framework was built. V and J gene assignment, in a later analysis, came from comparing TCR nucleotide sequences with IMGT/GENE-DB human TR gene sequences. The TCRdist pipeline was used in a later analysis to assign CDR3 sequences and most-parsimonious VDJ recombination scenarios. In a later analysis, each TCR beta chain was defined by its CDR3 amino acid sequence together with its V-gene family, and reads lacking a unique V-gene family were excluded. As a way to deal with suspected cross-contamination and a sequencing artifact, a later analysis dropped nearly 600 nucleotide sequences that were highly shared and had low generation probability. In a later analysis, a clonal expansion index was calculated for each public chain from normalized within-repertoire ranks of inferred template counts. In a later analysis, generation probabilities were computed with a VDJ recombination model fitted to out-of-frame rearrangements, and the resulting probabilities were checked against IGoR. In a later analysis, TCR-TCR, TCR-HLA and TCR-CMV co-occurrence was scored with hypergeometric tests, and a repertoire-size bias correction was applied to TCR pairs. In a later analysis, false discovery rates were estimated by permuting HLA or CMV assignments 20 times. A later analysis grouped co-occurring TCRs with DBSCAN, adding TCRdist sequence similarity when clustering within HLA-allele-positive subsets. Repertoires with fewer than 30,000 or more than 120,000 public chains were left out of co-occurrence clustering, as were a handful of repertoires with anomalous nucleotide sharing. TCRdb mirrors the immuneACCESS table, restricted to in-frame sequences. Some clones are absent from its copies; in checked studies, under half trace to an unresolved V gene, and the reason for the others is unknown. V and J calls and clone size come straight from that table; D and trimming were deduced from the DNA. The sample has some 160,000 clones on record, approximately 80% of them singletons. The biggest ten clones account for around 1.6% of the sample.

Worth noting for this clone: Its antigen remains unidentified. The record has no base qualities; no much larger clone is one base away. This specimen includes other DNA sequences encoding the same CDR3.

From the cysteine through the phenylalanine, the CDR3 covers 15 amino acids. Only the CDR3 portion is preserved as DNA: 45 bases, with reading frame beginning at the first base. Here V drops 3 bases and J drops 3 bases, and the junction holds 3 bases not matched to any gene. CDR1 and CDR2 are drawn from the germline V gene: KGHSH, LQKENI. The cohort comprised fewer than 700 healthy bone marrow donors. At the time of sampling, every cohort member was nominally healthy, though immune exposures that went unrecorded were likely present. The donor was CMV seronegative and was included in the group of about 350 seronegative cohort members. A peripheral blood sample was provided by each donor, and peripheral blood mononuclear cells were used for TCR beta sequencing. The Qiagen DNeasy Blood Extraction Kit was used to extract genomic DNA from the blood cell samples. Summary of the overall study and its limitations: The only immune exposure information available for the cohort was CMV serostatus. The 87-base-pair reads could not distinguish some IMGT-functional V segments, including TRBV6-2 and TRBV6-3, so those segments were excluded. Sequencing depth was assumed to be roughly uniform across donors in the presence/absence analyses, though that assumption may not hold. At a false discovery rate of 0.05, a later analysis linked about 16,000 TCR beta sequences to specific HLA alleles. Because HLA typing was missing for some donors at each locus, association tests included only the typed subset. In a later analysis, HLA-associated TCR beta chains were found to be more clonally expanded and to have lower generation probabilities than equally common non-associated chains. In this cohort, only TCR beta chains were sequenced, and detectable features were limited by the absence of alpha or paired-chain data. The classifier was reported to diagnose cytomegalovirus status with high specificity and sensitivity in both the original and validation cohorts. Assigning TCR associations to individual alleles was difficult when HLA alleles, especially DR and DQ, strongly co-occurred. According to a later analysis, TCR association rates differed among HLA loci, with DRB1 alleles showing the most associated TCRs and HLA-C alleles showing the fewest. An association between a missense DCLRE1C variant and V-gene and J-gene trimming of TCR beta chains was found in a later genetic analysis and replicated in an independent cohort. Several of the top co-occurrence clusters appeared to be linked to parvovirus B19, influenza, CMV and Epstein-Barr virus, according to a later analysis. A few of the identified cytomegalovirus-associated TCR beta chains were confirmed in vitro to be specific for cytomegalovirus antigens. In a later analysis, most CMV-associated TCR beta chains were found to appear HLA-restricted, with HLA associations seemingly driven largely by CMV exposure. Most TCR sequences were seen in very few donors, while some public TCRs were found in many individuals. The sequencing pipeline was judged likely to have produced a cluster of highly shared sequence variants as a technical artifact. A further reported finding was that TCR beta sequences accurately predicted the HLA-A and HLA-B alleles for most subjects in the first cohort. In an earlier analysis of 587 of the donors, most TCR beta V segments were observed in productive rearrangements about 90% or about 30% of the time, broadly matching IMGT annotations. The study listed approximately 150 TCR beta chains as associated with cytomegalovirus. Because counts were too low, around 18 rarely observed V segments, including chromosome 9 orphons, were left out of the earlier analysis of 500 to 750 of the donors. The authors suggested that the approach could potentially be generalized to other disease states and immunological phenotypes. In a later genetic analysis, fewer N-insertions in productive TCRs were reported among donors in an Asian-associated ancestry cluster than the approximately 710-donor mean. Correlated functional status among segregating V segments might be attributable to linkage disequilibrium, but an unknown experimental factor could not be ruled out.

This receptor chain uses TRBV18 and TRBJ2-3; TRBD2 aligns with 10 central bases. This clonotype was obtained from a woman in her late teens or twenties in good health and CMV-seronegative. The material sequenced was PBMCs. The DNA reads TGTGCCAGCTCACCCGGACTAGCGGAAACAGATACGCAGTATTTT. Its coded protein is CASSPGLAETDTQYF.